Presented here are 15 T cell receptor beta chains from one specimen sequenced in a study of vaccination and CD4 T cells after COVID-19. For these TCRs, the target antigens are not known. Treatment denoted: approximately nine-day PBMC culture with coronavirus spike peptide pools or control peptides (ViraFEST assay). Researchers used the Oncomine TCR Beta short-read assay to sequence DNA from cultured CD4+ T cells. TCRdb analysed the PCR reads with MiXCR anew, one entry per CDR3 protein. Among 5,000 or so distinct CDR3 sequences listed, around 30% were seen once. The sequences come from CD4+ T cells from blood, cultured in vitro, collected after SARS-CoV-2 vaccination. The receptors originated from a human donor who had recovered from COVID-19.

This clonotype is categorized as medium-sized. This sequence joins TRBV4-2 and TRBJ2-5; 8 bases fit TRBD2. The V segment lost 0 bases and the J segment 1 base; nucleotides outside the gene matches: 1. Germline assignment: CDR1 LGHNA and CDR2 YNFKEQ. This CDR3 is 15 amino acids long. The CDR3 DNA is TGTGCCAGCAGCCAAGATCGGGGGGGCCAAGAGACCCAGTACTTC. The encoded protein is CASSQDRGGQETQYF.

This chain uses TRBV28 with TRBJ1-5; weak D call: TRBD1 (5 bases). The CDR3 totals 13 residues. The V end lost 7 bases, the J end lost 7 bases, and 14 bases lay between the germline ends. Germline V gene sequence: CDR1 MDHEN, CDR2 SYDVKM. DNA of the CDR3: TGTGCCAGCAACCGTGAGGGGAGGCAGCCCCAGCATTTT. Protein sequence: CASNREGRQPQHF.

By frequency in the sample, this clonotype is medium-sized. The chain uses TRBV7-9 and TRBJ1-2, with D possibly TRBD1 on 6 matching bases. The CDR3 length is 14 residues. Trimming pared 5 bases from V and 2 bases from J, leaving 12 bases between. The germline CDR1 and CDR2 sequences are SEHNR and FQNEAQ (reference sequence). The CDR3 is CASSGGQWNYGYTF. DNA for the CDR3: TGTGCCAGCAGCGGCGGACAGTGGAACTATGGCTACACCTTC.

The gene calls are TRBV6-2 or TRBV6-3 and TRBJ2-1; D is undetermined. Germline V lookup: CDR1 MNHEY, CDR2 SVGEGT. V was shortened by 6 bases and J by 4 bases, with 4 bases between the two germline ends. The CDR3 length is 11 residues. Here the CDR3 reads CASSQYNEQFF. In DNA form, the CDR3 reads TGTGCCAGCAGCCAATACAATGAGCAGTTCTTC.

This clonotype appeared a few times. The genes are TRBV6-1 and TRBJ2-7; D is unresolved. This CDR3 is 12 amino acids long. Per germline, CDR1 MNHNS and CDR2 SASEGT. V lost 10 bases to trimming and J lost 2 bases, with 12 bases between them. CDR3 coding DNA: TGTGCCACCCGGACGGGTCCCTACGAGCAGTACTTC. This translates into CATRTGPYEQYF.

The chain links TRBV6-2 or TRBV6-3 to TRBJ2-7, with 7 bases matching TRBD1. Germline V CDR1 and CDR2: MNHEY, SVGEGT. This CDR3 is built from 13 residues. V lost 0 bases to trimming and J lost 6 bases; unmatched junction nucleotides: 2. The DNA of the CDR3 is TGTGCCAGCAGTTACTCCGGGACAGCCGAGCAGTACTTC. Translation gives CASSYSGTAEQYF.

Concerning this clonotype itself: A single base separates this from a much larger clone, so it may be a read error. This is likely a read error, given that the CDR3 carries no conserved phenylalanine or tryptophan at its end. The CDR3 sequence: CASSLVRGDQPQHL. CDR3 DNA sequence: TGTGCCAGCAGCTTAGTACGAGGGGATCAGCCCCAGCATCTT. The V gene is TRBV7-2, the J gene TRBJ1-5, with D tentatively TRBD1 (5 bases). V was cut by 1 base and J by 5 bases, with 9 bases left in between. This CDR3 region has 14 residues. Per germline, CDR1 SGHTA and CDR2 FQGNSA.

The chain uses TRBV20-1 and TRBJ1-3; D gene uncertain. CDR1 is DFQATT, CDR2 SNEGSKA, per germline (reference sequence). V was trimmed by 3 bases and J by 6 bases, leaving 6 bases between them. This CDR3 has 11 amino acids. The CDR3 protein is CSASLENTIYF. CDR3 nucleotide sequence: TGCAGTGCTAGTCTAGAAAACACCATATATTTT.

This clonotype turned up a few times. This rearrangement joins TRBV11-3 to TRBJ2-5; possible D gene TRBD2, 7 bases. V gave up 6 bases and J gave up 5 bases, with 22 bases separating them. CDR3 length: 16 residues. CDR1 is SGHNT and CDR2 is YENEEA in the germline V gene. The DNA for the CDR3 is TGTGCCAGCAGTGGACGGCGGGGGCTCGGGGGCGAGACCCAGTACTTC. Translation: CASSGRRGLGGETQYF.

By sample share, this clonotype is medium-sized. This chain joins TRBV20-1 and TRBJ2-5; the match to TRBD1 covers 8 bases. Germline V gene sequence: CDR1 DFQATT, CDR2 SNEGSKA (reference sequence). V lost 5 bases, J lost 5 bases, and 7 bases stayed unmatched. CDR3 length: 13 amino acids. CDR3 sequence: CSAADREVETQYF. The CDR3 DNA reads TGCAGTGCTGCGGACAGGGAGGTGGAGACCCAGTACTTC.

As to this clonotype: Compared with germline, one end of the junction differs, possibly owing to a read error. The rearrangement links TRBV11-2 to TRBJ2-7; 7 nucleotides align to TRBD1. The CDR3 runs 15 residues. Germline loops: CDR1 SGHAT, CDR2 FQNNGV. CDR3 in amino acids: CASGLQGSLGYEQYF. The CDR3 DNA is TGTGCCAGCGGCTTACAGGGGTCGCTGGGGTACGAGCAGTACTTC.

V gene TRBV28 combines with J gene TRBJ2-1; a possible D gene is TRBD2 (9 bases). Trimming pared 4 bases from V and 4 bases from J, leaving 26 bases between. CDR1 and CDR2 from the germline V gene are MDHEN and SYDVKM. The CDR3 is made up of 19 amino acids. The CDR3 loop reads CASSSSIRGREGRYNEQFF. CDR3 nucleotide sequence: TGTGCCAGCAGTTCCTCTATCAGGGGGCGGGAGGGCAGGTACAATGAGCAGTTCTTC.

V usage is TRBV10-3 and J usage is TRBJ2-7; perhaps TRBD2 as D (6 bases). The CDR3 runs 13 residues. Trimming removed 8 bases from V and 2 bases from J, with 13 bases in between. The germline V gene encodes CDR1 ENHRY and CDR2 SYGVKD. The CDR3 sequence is CAIAGTGTYEQYF. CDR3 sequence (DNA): TGTGCCATCGCCGGGACTGGGACCTACGAGCAGTACTTC.

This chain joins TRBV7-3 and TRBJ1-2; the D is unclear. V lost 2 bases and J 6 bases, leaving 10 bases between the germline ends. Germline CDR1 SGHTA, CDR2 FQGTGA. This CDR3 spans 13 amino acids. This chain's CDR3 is CASSLAHGDGYTF. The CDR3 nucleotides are TGTGCCAGCAGCTTAGCGCACGGGGATGGCTACACCTTC.

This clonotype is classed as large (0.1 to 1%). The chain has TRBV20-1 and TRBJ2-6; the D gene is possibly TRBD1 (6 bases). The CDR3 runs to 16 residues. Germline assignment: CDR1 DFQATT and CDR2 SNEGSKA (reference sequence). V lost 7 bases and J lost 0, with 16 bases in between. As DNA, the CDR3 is TGCAGTGTTCGAGACAGGCGTTACTCTGGGGCCAACGTCCTGACTTTC. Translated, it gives CSVRDRRYSGANVLTF.